A selection of T cell receptor beta chains follows, all from one sample in a study of blood T cell repertoires in COVID-19. Produced via immunoSEQ multiplex PCR; TCRdb's table is partial and in-frame only. The repertoire has around 95,000 clones, 85% to 90% of them found once; the top ten carry about 5%. Sequencing used peripheral blood. These receptors all come from a human donor in a cohort sampled during active COVID-19. Both conserved end residues are part of each CDR3. The order of the fields is V gene, J gene, D gene, CDR3 protein. The D gene is left open where the match is weak.

v_gene: TRBV5-6; j_gene: TRBJ2-2; d_gene: TRBD1; CDR3aa: CASSPPPGQGNTGELFF
v_gene: TRBV7-2; j_gene: TRBJ2-7; d_gene: -; CDR3aa: CASSLAWGVPYEQYF
v_gene: TRBV29-1; j_gene: TRBJ2-3; d_gene: TRBD1; CDR3aa: CSVCPFGQGGIDTQYF
v_gene: TRBV7-8; j_gene: TRBJ1-5; d_gene: -; CDR3aa: CASSSTQGGNQPQHF
v_gene: TRBV11-2; j_gene: TRBJ1-2; d_gene: -; CDR3aa: CASSLRTDSYGYTF
v_gene: TRBV12-3/TRBV12-4; j_gene: TRBJ2-5; d_gene: -; CDR3aa: CASSLMRQETQYF
v_gene: TRBV5-1; j_gene: TRBJ2-1; d_gene: TRBD2; CDR3aa: CASTQDGTRAYNEQFF
v_gene: TRBV5-6; j_gene: TRBJ2-7; d_gene: -; CDR3aa: CASSLSGLAYEQYF
v_gene: TRBV11-2; j_gene: TRBJ2-3; d_gene: -; CDR3aa: CASSLSDTQYF
v_gene: TRBV7-6; j_gene: TRBJ2-5; d_gene: -; CDR3aa: CASSLGTNKETQYF
v_gene: TRBV4-2; j_gene: TRBJ1-4; d_gene: -; CDR3aa: CASSRIDGGAREKLFF
v_gene: TRBV7-9; j_gene: TRBJ2-7; d_gene: TRBD2; CDR3aa: CASSLTSGRAWEQYF
v_gene: TRBV11-2; j_gene: TRBJ2-7; d_gene: -; CDR3aa: CASSFRGENYEQYF
v_gene: TRBV6-5; j_gene: TRBJ2-7; d_gene: -; CDR3aa: CASSHDSYEQYF
v_gene: TRBV11-3; j_gene: TRBJ2-2; d_gene: -; CDR3aa: CASSRDRNTGELFF
v_gene: TRBV19; j_gene: TRBJ2-7; d_gene: -; CDR3aa: CASSNGGRTYEQYF
v_gene: TRBV5-1; j_gene: TRBJ1-2; d_gene: TRBD1; CDR3aa: CASSLEGAGGGYTF
v_gene: TRBV4-2; j_gene: TRBJ2-7; d_gene: TRBD1; CDR3aa: CASSQAWTGDYEQYF
v_gene: TRBV7-3; j_gene: TRBJ2-5; d_gene: -; CDR3aa: CARPAPRGETQYF
v_gene: TRBV25-1; j_gene: TRBJ1-4; d_gene: TRBD1; CDR3aa: CASSTAGTGGAVWEKLFF
v_gene: TRBV10-3; j_gene: TRBJ2-2; d_gene: -; CDR3aa: CAISESGNTGELFF
v_gene: TRBV28; j_gene: TRBJ1-5; d_gene: -; CDR3aa: CASSLRTRGNQPQHF
v_gene: TRBV12-3/TRBV12-4; j_gene: TRBJ2-1; d_gene: TRBD2; CDR3aa: CASSSGREHEQFF
v_gene: TRBV6-5; j_gene: TRBJ2-7; d_gene: TRBD1; CDR3aa: CASSRPGGEGNEQYF
v_gene: TRBV12-5; j_gene: TRBJ1-5; d_gene: -; CDR3aa: CASGLVLDGQIYSNQPQHF
v_gene: TRBV10-3; j_gene: TRBJ2-2; d_gene: -; CDR3aa: CAISGQNTGELFF
v_gene: TRBV5-1; j_gene: TRBJ2-1; d_gene: TRBD2; CDR3aa: CATSGGRGYNEQFF
v_gene: TRBV2; j_gene: TRBJ1-1; d_gene: TRBD1; CDR3aa: CASNRDRGREAFF
v_gene: TRBV19; j_gene: TRBJ2-7; d_gene: TRBD2; CDR3aa: CASSISTSETYSYEQYF
v_gene: TRBV28; j_gene: TRBJ1-2; d_gene: TRBD1; CDR3aa: CASSYLARDRKNYGYTF
v_gene: TRBV5-6; j_gene: TRBJ1-4; d_gene: -; CDR3aa: CASSLWEQDWEKLFF
v_gene: TRBV10-3; j_gene: TRBJ2-6; d_gene: TRBD2; CDR3aa: CAISPATLSGRSSGANVLTF
v_gene: TRBV11-2; j_gene: TRBJ2-7; d_gene: -; CDR3aa: CASSLRLRRASYEQYF
v_gene: TRBV24-1; j_gene: TRBJ1-5; d_gene: -; CDR3aa: CATGGDSNQPQHF
v_gene: TRBV6-5; j_gene: TRBJ1-5; d_gene: TRBD1; CDR3aa: CASSGTGVRQPQHF
v_gene: TRBV2; j_gene: TRBJ1-5; d_gene: TRBD1; CDR3aa: CASSPGQGAIQPQHF
v_gene: TRBV9; j_gene: TRBJ2-6; d_gene: -; CDR3aa: CASSVELRGGANVLTF
v_gene: TRBV7-2; j_gene: TRBJ2-5; d_gene: -; CDR3aa: CASSLGRIGGIQETQYF
v_gene: TRBV5-6; j_gene: TRBJ2-5; d_gene: TRBD1; CDR3aa: CASSSGTGSGTQYF
v_gene: TRBV28; j_gene: TRBJ2-3; d_gene: -; CDR3aa: CASSFSLTDTQYF
v_gene: TRBV7-3; j_gene: TRBJ1-5; d_gene: -; CDR3aa: CASSDPPGSGQPQHF
v_gene: TRBV7-9; j_gene: TRBJ2-2; d_gene: TRBD2; CDR3aa: CASSLRRTSSGELFF
v_gene: TRBV7-2; j_gene: TRBJ2-4; d_gene: -; CDR3aa: CASRGGAFADIQYF
v_gene: TRBV5-1; j_gene: TRBJ1-3; d_gene: -; CDR3aa: CASSLTGLGNTIYF
v_gene: TRBV2; j_gene: TRBJ1-5; d_gene: -; CDR3aa: CASSVQSNQPQHF